Listed below are T cell receptor beta chains from one sample, sequenced in a study of T cell responses to AZD1222 COVID-19 vaccine. Sequencing used immunoSEQ multiplex PCR; TCRdb keeps in-frame clones, though not all of them. The repertoire has roughly 140,000 clones, just over 90% of them found once; the top ten carry roughly 2%. The material sequenced was peripheral blood, taken on day 0 of AZD1222 vaccination. All receptors come from an adult in good health. The CDR3 runs from the conserved cysteine through the conserved F or W. Not every row has a clone size; where given, it reads once, few, many or a size class.

V gene: TRBV4-2; clone size: .; J gene: TRBJ1-2; CDR3 protein: CASSQDKGTYGYTF
V gene: TRBV18; clone size: .; J gene: TRBJ2-7; CDR3 protein: CASSELVGYEQYF
V gene: TRBV5-1; clone size: .; J gene: TRBJ1-6; CDR3 protein: CASSQEGALDSPLHF
V gene: TRBV27; clone size: .; J gene: TRBJ1-2; CDR3 protein: CASRTGTPGGYGYTF
V gene: TRBV4-1; clone size: few; J gene: TRBJ1-1; CDR3 protein: CASSQVGTGENTEAFF
V gene: TRBV25-1; clone size: .; J gene: TRBJ2-5; CDR3 protein: CASSEFGRGDQETQYF
V gene: TRBV5-1; clone size: .; J gene: TRBJ1-1; CDR3 protein: CASRGTGQNTEAFF
V gene: TRBV29-1; clone size: .; J gene: TRBJ1-1; CDR3 protein: CSVSAAGHTEAFF
V gene: TRBV7-6; clone size: .; J gene: TRBJ2-3; CDR3 protein: CASSLWGASTDTQYF
V gene: TRBV7-3; clone size: .; J gene: TRBJ1-1; CDR3 protein: CASSRDRVTEAFF
V gene: TRBV20-1; clone size: .; J gene: TRBJ1-1; CDR3 protein: CSARAIAEAFF
V gene: TRBV9; clone size: .; J gene: TRBJ2-7; CDR3 protein: CASSVATGNSYEQYF
V gene: TRBV2; clone size: .; J gene: TRBJ1-2; CDR3 protein: CASSGDRLLYTF
V gene: TRBV14; clone size: few; J gene: TRBJ2-1; CDR3 protein: CASSQPRTSGGLSSYNEQFF
V gene: TRBV15; clone size: .; J gene: TRBJ1-3; CDR3 protein: CATSRELWGNTIYF
V gene: TRBV18; clone size: .; J gene: TRBJ2-1; CDR3 protein: CASSPGTSGGNEQFF
V gene: TRBV18; clone size: .; J gene: TRBJ2-4; CDR3 protein: CASSPRQASIQYF
V gene: TRBV5-1; clone size: .; J gene: TRBJ1-1; CDR3 protein: CASSWGQGEVAEAFF
V gene: TRBV19; clone size: once; J gene: TRBJ2-1; CDR3 protein: CASSTGTSGSAEQFF
V gene: TRBV28; clone size: .; J gene: TRBJ1-4; CDR3 protein: CASRGQGYEKLFF
V gene: TRBV6-1; clone size: .; J gene: TRBJ1-5; CDR3 protein: CASSELQGLPNQPQHF
V gene: TRBV11-2; clone size: .; J gene: TRBJ1-1; CDR3 protein: CASSLFLNTEAFF
V gene: TRBV5-1; clone size: .; J gene: TRBJ1-3; CDR3 protein: CASSLGGSSGNTIYF
V gene: TRBV10-2; clone size: .; J gene: TRBJ2-1; CDR3 protein: CASSGQNGYNEQFF
V gene: TRBV18; clone size: .; J gene: TRBJ1-1; CDR3 protein: CASSPRGGGAFF
V gene: TRBV12-3/TRBV12-4; clone size: .; J gene: TRBJ2-1; CDR3 protein: CASRGTSHEQFF
V gene: TRBV20-1; clone size: .; J gene: TRBJ1-2; CDR3 protein: CSARPLGGYTF
V gene: TRBV10-2; clone size: once; J gene: TRBJ1-6; CDR3 protein: CASSEIKGGLREPLHF
V gene: TRBV27; clone size: .; J gene: TRBJ1-2; CDR3 protein: CASSLQGNYGYTF
V gene: TRBV7-6; clone size: .; J gene: TRBJ1-1; CDR3 protein: CASSAQVNTEAFF
V gene: TRBV9; clone size: .; J gene: TRBJ2-5; CDR3 protein: CASSAVQGGETQYF
V gene: TRBV7-3; clone size: .; J gene: TRBJ2-3; CDR3 protein: CASSPYHGTQYF
V gene: TRBV9; clone size: .; J gene: TRBJ2-3; CDR3 protein: CASSAPGSGTASTDTQYF
V gene: TRBV7-8; clone size: .; J gene: TRBJ1-4; CDR3 protein: CASSLRDSNEKLFF